This is a list of T cell receptor beta chains from one sample in a study of a mutant IDH1 vaccine in newly diagnosed glioma. No antigen is known for these receptors. Some clones are missing from TCRdb's copy, which holds only in-frame ones; the method was immunoSEQ multiplex PCR. The table records about 38,000 clones, about four fifths of them present only once. Sequenced here: PBMCs, sampled from a glioma patient whose treatment included an IDH1 peptide vaccine. These receptors were taken from a man over 45 with glioma. The CDR3 runs from the conserved cysteine through the conserved F or W. A D gene is named only where the DNA matches it firmly. For some rows the clone size is stated as once, few or many, or as a class when expanded; others skip it.

13	TRBV19	TRBJ1-2	-	-	TGTGCCAGTAGTGAGACACCTAACTATGGCTACACCTTC	CASSETPNYGYTF
13	TRBV30	TRBJ2-1	-	once	TGTGCCTGCGCGTTGAGCTCCTACAATGAGCAGTTCTTC	CACALSSYNEQFF
15	TRBV15	TRBJ2-5	TRBD2	-	TGTGCCACCAGCTTCGAGGGAGCGGGGGGTAGGGCCCAGTACTTC	CATSFEGAGGRAQYF
14	TRBV5-4	TRBJ2-1	-	-	TGTGCCAGCAGCTTGCAGGGGTCCTACAATGAGCAGTTCTTC	CASSLQGSYNEQFF
14	TRBV7-2	TRBJ2-7	TRBD2	-	TGTGCCAGCAGCCTCTGGCGGGAGGGCTACGAGCAGTACTTC	CASSLWREGYEQYF
13	TRBV4-1	TRBJ1-1	-	-	TGCGCCAGCAGCCAAGTCTTTGGAACTGAAGCTTTCTTT	CASSQVFGTEAFF
15	TRBV7-2	TRBJ2-5	TRBD2	-	TGTGCCAGCAGCAGTCTAGCGGGGAAGGAAGAGACCCAGTACTTC	CASSSLAGKEETQYF
13	TRBV9	TRBJ1-5	-	-	TGTGCCAGCAGCCAAGGGTCTAATCAGCCCCAGCATTTT	CASSQGSNQPQHF
13	TRBV5-1	TRBJ1-2	-	-	TGCGCCAGCAGCTTGGAGGGGTTCTATGGCTACACCTTC	CASSLEGFYGYTF
17	TRBV25-1	TRBJ2-3	TRBD2	-	TGTGCCAGCAGTAAGCGGGGGGCCCAGGGGCGGGGAGATACGCAGTATTTT	CASSKRGAQGRGDTQYF
13	TRBV7-9	TRBJ1-1	-	-	TGTGCCAGCAGCTTAACAGGGTCGACCGAAGCTTTCTTT	CASSLTGSTEAFF
15	TRBV4-1	TRBJ1-1	-	-	TGCGCCAGCAGCCAGACAGGAGTCATGAACACTGAAGCTTTCTTT	CASSQTGVMNTEAFF
16	TRBV10-2	TRBJ2-7	TRBD2	-	TGCGCCAGCAGTGAGCCCCAGAAGGTAGCGGGAGATGAGCAGTACTTC	CASSEPQKVAGDEQYF
15	TRBV19	TRBJ1-1	TRBD1	-	TGTGCCAGTAGTAGAGAGTCCGGGACAGGGGTTGAAGCTTTCTTT	CASSRESGTGVEAFF
13	TRBV5-1	TRBJ1-5	-	-	TGCGCCAGCAGCTTAGGGAACAATCAGCCCCAGCATTTT	CASSLGNNQPQHF
12	TRBV29-1	TRBJ2-7	-	-	TGCAGCGTTACAGGGAGCTCCTACGAGCAGTACTTC	CSVTGSSYEQYF
14	TRBV5-1	TRBJ1-2	TRBD1	-	TGCGCCAGCAGCTCGGGACAGGGGGAGTTTGGCTACACCTTC	CASSSGQGEFGYTF
15	TRBV5-6	TRBJ1-5	-	-	TGTGCCAGCAGCTTGCAGGGGAGGGGGGATCAGCCCCAGCATTTT	CASSLQGRGDQPQHF
11	TRBV20-1	TRBJ2-5	-	-	TGCAGTGCTAAAGGGCGGGAGACCCAGTACTTC	CSAKGRETQYF
14	TRBV6-1	TRBJ1-1	-	-	TGTGCCAGCAGTGAATACTCGGCGAACACTGAAGCTTTCTTT	CASSEYSANTEAFF
14	TRBV7-9	TRBJ1-2	-	-	TGTGCCAGCAGCCGGGGTGAAGGGTACTATGGCTACACCTTC	CASSRGEGYYGYTF
15	TRBV15	TRBJ2-7	TRBD2	-	TGTGCCACCAGCAGAGGAGGACTAGCGTCCTACGAGCAGTACTTC	CATSRGGLASYEQYF
14	TRBV11-3	TRBJ2-7	-	once	TGTGCCAGTAGCGCCCGGACAGATTTCTACGAGCAGTACTTC	CASSARTDFYEQYF
12	TRBV11-3	TRBJ2-1	-	-	TGTGCCAGCAGCCACCCCTGGGAAGAGCAGTTCTTC	CASSHPWEEQFF
15	TRBV19	TRBJ2-7	-	once	TGTGCCAGTAGCCTTGTACGTACGGAGAGCTACGAGCAGTACTTC	CASSLVRTESYEQYF
14	TRBV19	TRBJ1-3	-	-	TGTGCCAGTAGTATTCGGAGCTCTGGAAACACCATATATTTT	CASSIRSSGNTIYF
12	TRBV28	TRBJ2-7	-	-	TGTGCCAGCAGTTTTCCCGGCTACGAGCAGTACTTC	CASSFPGYEQYF
14	TRBV7-6	TRBJ2-7	-	-	TGTGCCAGCAGCTTAGGGGCGGGACACTACGAGCAGTACTTC	CASSLGAGHYEQYF
10	TRBV2	TRBJ2-5	-	-	TGTGCCAGCACGCAAGAGACCCAGTACTTC	CASTQETQYF
15	TRBV7-9	TRBJ2-5	-	-	TGTGCCAGCAGCTTAGTTTCCGGGGCCAAAGAGACCCAGTACTTC	CASSLVSGAKETQYF
15	TRBV19	TRBJ2-7	-	-	TGTGCCAGTAGTCCGACTCGGACGGGCCCCTACGAGCAGTACTTC	CASSPTRTGPYEQYF
15	TRBV4-3	TRBJ1-4	-	-	TGCGCCAGCAGCCAAGAAAGAAGGTCGAATGAAAAACTGTTTTTT	CASSQERRSNEKLFF
12	TRBV6-6	TRBJ1-2	-	-	TGTGCCAGCAGTTCGGGCTCGAGCGGCTACACCTTC	CASSSGSSGYTF
15	TRBV14	TRBJ1-5	-	-	TGTGCCAGCAGCCCTCGCTCAGGGGAGAATCAGCCCCAGCATTTT	CASSPRSGENQPQHF
11	TRBV6-5	TRBJ2-7	-	-	TGTGCCACGAAGGGGTCCTACGAGCAGTACTTC	CATKGSYEQYF
13	TRBV11-2	TRBJ2-3	-	-	TGTGCCAGCAGCGTCGGAGGGGCAGATACGCAGTATTTT	CASSVGGADTQYF
13	TRBV2	TRBJ1-2	-	-	TGTGCCAGCAGTGAACAGGAGAACTATGGCTACACCTTC	CASSEQENYGYTF
17	TRBV19	TRBJ2-3	TRBD1	-	TGTGCCAGTAGTACCCCCCTGGACAGGAATGGGGGAGATACGCAGTATTTT	CASSTPLDRNGGDTQYF
13	TRBV6-1	TRBJ1-2	-	-	TGTGCCAGCAGTGAGCGGGGTCGCTATGGCTACACCTTC	CASSERGRYGYTF
13	TRBV5-4	TRBJ2-7	-	-	TGTGCCAGCAGCTTGGTCGGGCCCTACGAGCAGTACTTC	CASSLVGPYEQYF
13	TRBV7-9	TRBJ2-7	-	-	TGTGCCAGCAGCCCTTCCTACCTAGGCGAGCAGTACTTC	CASSPSYLGEQYF
13	TRBV7-2	TRBJ1-5	-	few	TGTGCCAGCAGCTCCAGGGATGGACAGCCCCAGCATTTT	CASSSRDGQPQHF
14	TRBV5-1	TRBJ2-7	-	-	TGCGCCAGCAGCTCGGGGAACAGCTACTACGAGCAGTACTTC	CASSSGNSYYEQYF
11	TRBV25-1	TRBJ2-2	-	-	TGTGCCAGCGGAAGGGGCGGGGAGCTGTTTTTT	CASGRGGELFF
13	TRBV27	TRBJ2-2	-	-	TGTGCCAGCAGTCCCCTCGGCACCGGGGAGCTGTTTTTT	CASSPLGTGELFF
12	TRBV7-9	TRBJ2-3	-	-	TGTGCCCTACAGGCTCTGCAGGATACGCAGTATTTT	CALQALQDTQYF
13	TRBV10-3	TRBJ1-1	-	few	TGTGCCACAGGTACAGGGAGAGCTCCAGAAGCTTTCTTT	CATGTGRAPEAFF
14	TRBV19	TRBJ2-7	-	-	TGTGCCAGTAGCCGACTTGGGGGCGGCTACGAGCAGTACTTC	CASSRLGGGYEQYF
16	TRBV21-1	TRBJ1-2	-	-	TGTGCCAGCAGCAAAGGGGGGTACCCGCGGGGGTATGGCTACACCTTC	CASSKGGYPRGYGYTF
19	TRBV4-1	TRBJ1-3	-	-	TGCGCCAGCAGCCACATGAACGTCCGTTCGGGGGACTCTGGAAACACCATATATTTT	CASSHMNVRSGDSGNTIYF
12	TRBV5-6	TRBJ2-7	-	-	TGTGCCAGCAGCTGGTCCAGCGGAGAGCAGTACTTC	CASSWSSGEQYF
14	TRBV11-2	TRBJ2-7	-	few	TGTGCCAGCAGCTTTGGAGGGGAGGACTACGAGCAGTACTTC	CASSFGGEDYEQYF
13	TRBV30	TRBJ1-6	-	-	TGTGCCTGGGGTAGCTCCTATAATTCACCCCTCCACTTT	CAWGSSYNSPLHF
15	TRBV4-3	TRBJ2-7	TRBD1	-	TGCGCCAGCAGCCAAGAAGGGGGCGTATGGGACGAGCAGTACTTC	CASSQEGGVWDEQYF
13	TRBV27	TRBJ1-1	TRBD1	-	TGTGCCAGCAGTCCAGGGGGGGTAACTGAAGCTTTCTTT	CASSPGGVTEAFF